This is a list of T cell receptor beta chains from one sample in a study of blood T cell repertoires in COVID-19. This table comes from immunoSEQ multiplex PCR, and its TCRdb copy is limited to in-frame clones, with some not included. The sample has just over 300,000 clones; roughly 86% are singletons. Sequences were obtained from peripheral blood. Source of these receptors: a woman in her twenties or thirties with COVID-19, enrolled during active disease. Both conserved end residues are part of each CDR3. Each record gives: clone size, V gene, D gene, J gene, CDR3 protein, CDR3 DNA. A D gene is named only where the DNA matches it firmly. Rows give clone size only sometimes, using once, few, many, or a class for an expanded clone.

.	TRBV7-6	.	TRBJ2-7	CASSSGGSYEQYF	TGTGCCAGCAGCTCAGGGGGGTCCTACGAGCAGTACTTC
few	TRBV28	TRBD1	TRBJ1-5	CASTRLGTEIYSNQPQHF	TGTGCCAGCACCCGTCTTGGGACAGAGATTTATAGCAATCAGCCCCAGCATTTT
.	TRBV20-1	.	TRBJ1-1	CSAVMNTEAFF	TGCAGTGCTGTCATGAACACTGAAGCTTTCTTT
.	TRBV18	.	TRBJ1-1	CASSLENTEAFF	TGTGCCAGCTCTCTAGAGAACACTGAAGCTTTCTTT
.	TRBV7-3	.	TRBJ2-2	CASSISGSGELFF	TGTGCCAGCAGCATATCAGGGTCCGGGGAGCTGTTTTTT
.	TRBV7-8	.	TRBJ1-6	CASSSTGPGYNSPLHF	TGTGCCAGCAGCTCCACAGGGCCCGGGTATAATTCACCCCTCCACTTT
.	TRBV6-5	TRBD2	TRBJ2-1	CASSFSGGSYNEQFF	TGTGCCAGCAGTTTTAGCGGGGGGTCCTACAATGAGCAGTTCTTC
.	TRBV2	.	TRBJ2-3	CASMAGAATDTQYF	TGTGCCAGCATGGCGGGGGCCGCGACAGATACGCAGTATTTT
.	TRBV18	.	TRBJ2-2	CASSPRGYNTGELFF	TGTGCCAGCTCACCGAGAGGCTATAACACCGGGGAGCTGTTTTTT
.	TRBV28	TRBD1	TRBJ2-1	CASSAWDRGLNEQFF	TGTGCCAGCAGTGCCTGGGACAGGGGTCTCAATGAGCAGTTCTTC
.	TRBV4-3	TRBD2	TRBJ2-2	CASSQRVSGTRGTGELFF	TGCGCCAGCAGCCAAAGGGTATCCGGGACTAGAGGCACCGGGGAGCTGTTTTTT
once	TRBV18	.	TRBJ2-3	CASSPPSAGSTDTQYF	TGTGCCAGCTCACCACCGTCGGCAGGTTCAACAGATACGCAGTATTTT
.	TRBV12-5	.	TRBJ2-7	CASGLLEEQYF	TGTGCTAGTGGTTTGTTGGAGGAGCAGTACTTC
.	TRBV4-1	TRBD2	TRBJ2-1	CASSQGLAVDFEQFF	TGCGCCAGCAGCCAAGGACTAGCGGTCGATTTTGAGCAGTTCTTC
.	TRBV6-5	TRBD2	TRBJ2-5	CASSLLAGEETQYF	TGTGCCAGCAGTTTACTAGCGGGAGAAGAGACCCAGTACTTC
.	TRBV4-2	TRBD1	TRBJ1-2	CASSQDRQGASPYGYTF	TGTGCCAGCAGCCAAGATCGCCAGGGGGCTTCCCCTTATGGCTACACCTTC
.	TRBV19	.	TRBJ1-3	CASRTVPSSGNTIYF	TGTGCCAGTAGGACAGTTCCATCCTCTGGAAACACCATATATTTT
.	TRBV12-5	TRBD1	TRBJ1-1	CASGSGTGNTEAFF	TGTGCTAGTGGTTCCGGGACAGGGAACACTGAAGCTTTCTTT
few	TRBV15	.	TRBJ2-5	CATSRDKGKTQYF	TGTGCCACCAGCAGAGATAAGGGGAAGACCCAGTACTTC
.	TRBV2	TRBD2	TRBJ2-5	CASGTRRRQETQYF	TGTGCCAGCGGGACTAGACGACGACAAGAGACCCAGTACTTC
.	TRBV6-4	TRBD1	TRBJ2-1	CASSGQGGYNEQFF	TGTGCCAGCAGCGGACAGGGGGGCTACAATGAGCAGTTCTTC
.	TRBV27	TRBD1	TRBJ1-6	CASSFRDRVSYNSPLHF	TGTGCCAGCAGTTTCCGGGACAGGGTCTCCTATAATTCACCCCTCCACTTT
.	TRBV2	.	TRBJ2-5	CASSEADQETQYF	TGTGCCAGCAGTGAGGCAGATCAAGAGACCCAGTACTTC
few	TRBV12-3/TRBV12-4	.	TRBJ2-1	CASGLSRVEQFF	TGTGCCAGCGGGTTAAGCCGGGTGGAGCAGTTCTTC
.	TRBV19	.	TRBJ1-5	CASALGGGNQPQHF	TGTGCCAGTGCCCTTGGGGGCGGCAATCAGCCCCAGCATTTT
.	TRBV7-8	TRBD1	TRBJ1-2	CASSLRDRVDYGYTF	TGTGCCAGCAGCTTACGGGACAGGGTTGACTATGGCTACACCTTC
.	TRBV7-2	TRBD2	TRBJ2-1	CASSWDVGLADLLSEQFF	TGTGCCAGCAGCTGGGACGTCGGACTAGCGGACTTGTTGAGTGAGCAGTTCTTC
.	TRBV5-1	.	TRBJ2-3	CASSSPNGDTQYF	TGCGCCAGCAGCTCCCCTAACGGGGATACGCAGTATTTT
.	TRBV9	.	TRBJ2-7	CASSSGLISYEQYF	TGTGCCAGCAGCTCCGGACTGATCTCCTACGAGCAGTACTTC
.	TRBV12-3/TRBV12-4	.	TRBJ2-3	CASSLLGEDTQYF	TGTGCCAGCAGTTTATTGGGAGAAGATACGCAGTATTTT
.	TRBV5-4	TRBD1	TRBJ2-6	CASSTPTGVPSGANVLTF	TGTGCCAGCAGCACCCCGACAGGGGTGCCCTCTGGGGCCAACGTCCTGACTTTC
.	TRBV5-5	.	TRBJ2-5	CASRRGGALRETQYF	TGTGCCAGCCGCAGAGGGGGGGCGCTCAGGGAGACCCAGTACTTC
.	TRBV13	TRBD1	TRBJ1-2	CASSNRQGINYGYTF	TGTGCCAGCAGCAACCGACAGGGGATTAACTATGGCTACACCTTC
.	TRBV5-3	TRBD1	TRBJ1-5	CARSLVRGPDQPQHF	TGTGCCAGAAGCTTGGTCAGGGGGCCGGATCAGCCCCAGCATTTT
.	TRBV6-5	.	TRBJ2-5	CASRPPGSQETQYF	TGTGCCAGCAGGCCCCCAGGATCCCAAGAGACCCAGTACTTC
.	TRBV5-1	TRBD1	TRBJ2-3	CASSDRQGPSLDTQYF	TGCGCCAGCAGCGATCGACAGGGACCTAGTTTGGATACGCAGTATTTT
.	TRBV5-4	TRBD1	TRBJ1-2	CASRRGTGASGYTF	TGTGCCAGCAGACGAGGGACAGGTGCCTCTGGCTACACCTTC
few	TRBV28	.	TRBJ1-5	CANQKYSNQPQHF	TGTGCCAACCAGAAGTATAGCAATCAGCCCCAGCATTTT
.	TRBV6-5	TRBD1	TRBJ1-5	CASSIGRDRGQPQHF	TGTGCCAGCTCCATCGGTCGGGACAGGGGTCAGCCCCAGCATTTT
once	TRBV5-4	.	TRBJ2-1	CASSLVGALNEQFF	TGTGCCAGCAGCCTAGTAGGGGCACTCAATGAGCAGTTCTTC
.	TRBV9	TRBD1	TRBJ1-2	CASNRQGDYGYTF	TGTGCCAGCAACCGACAGGGCGACTATGGCTACACCTTC
.	TRBV28	TRBD1	TRBJ1-4	CASSKTRGPGFEKLFF	TGTGCCAGCAGTAAAACCAGGGGGCCCGGTTTCGAAAAACTGTTTTTT
once	TRBV6-5	.	TRBJ1-3	CASSYARTPGNTIYF	TGTGCCAGCAGTTACGCGCGGACACCTGGAAACACCATATATTTT
.	TRBV5-4	.	TRBJ2-1	CASSGSLNYNEQFF	TGTGCCAGTTCCGGGAGTCTCAACTACAATGAGCAGTTCTTC
few	TRBV11-2	.	TRBJ1-2	CASSLDNQGLGGYTF	TGTGCCAGCAGCTTAGATAATCAGGGGCTCGGGGGCTACACCTTC
.	TRBV19	.	TRBJ1-2	CASRIQNYGYTF	TGTGCCAGTAGAATACAGAACTATGGCTACACCTTC
.	TRBV20-1	.	TRBJ1-1	CSARGSTEAFF	TGCAGTGCTAGAGGTAGTACTGAAGCTTTCTTT
few	TRBV18	.	TRBJ1-1	CASSSLQGVPEAFF	TGTGCCAGCTCATCCTTACAGGGAGTCCCTGAAGCTTTCTTT
.	TRBV5-1	.	TRBJ2-5	CASSSLGQAETQYF	TGCGCCAGCAGCTCTCTAGGACAAGCAGAGACCCAGTACTTC
.	TRBV2	TRBD1	TRBJ1-6	CASLEGRGPNSPLHF	TGTGCCAGCTTAGAGGGCAGGGGGCCAAATTCACCCCTCCACTTT
.	TRBV6-5	.	TRBJ1-6	CASSYGQPGGSPLHF	TGTGCCAGCAGTTACGGGCAGCCGGGAGGTTCACCCCTCCACTTT
few	TRBV5-4	.	TRBJ2-1	CASSLGGGSYNEQFF	TGTGCCAGCAGCTTGGGAGGGGGCTCCTACAATGAGCAGTTCTTC
.	TRBV7-7	.	TRBJ2-5	CASSQASGQETQYF	TGTGCTAGCAGCCAAGCTTCCGGCCAAGAGACCCAGTACTTC
.	TRBV19	TRBD1	TRBJ2-2	CASSPGQGADTGELFF	TGTGCCAGTAGCCCGGGACAGGGGGCCGACACCGGGGAGCTGTTTTTT
.	TRBV30	TRBD1	TRBJ2-7	CAWSVPGTGGHEQYF	TGTGCCTGGAGTGTACCGGGGACAGGGGGCCACGAGCAGTACTTC
.	TRBV4-2	.	TRBJ2-7	CASSRDSGGDDYEQYF	TGTGCCAGCAGCCGGGACAGCGGGGGTGACGACTACGAGCAGTACTTC
.	TRBV19	TRBD2	TRBJ2-1	CASNPVASGGMDEQFF	TGTGCCAGTAACCCTGTGGCTAGCGGGGGGATGGATGAGCAGTTCTTC
few	TRBV30	.	TRBJ2-2	CAWSVSGTGELFF	TGTGCCTGGAGTGTATCGGGCACCGGGGAGCTGTTTTTT
.	TRBV2	TRBD2	TRBJ2-2	CASSVRQGLGELFF	TGTGCCAGCAGTGTAAGGCAGGGACTAGGGGAGCTGTTTTTT
.	TRBV15	TRBD1	TRBJ1-6	CATSRVTPFRDRHSPLHF	TGTGCCACCAGCAGAGTGACACCCTTCCGGGACAGGCATTCACCCCTCCACTTT